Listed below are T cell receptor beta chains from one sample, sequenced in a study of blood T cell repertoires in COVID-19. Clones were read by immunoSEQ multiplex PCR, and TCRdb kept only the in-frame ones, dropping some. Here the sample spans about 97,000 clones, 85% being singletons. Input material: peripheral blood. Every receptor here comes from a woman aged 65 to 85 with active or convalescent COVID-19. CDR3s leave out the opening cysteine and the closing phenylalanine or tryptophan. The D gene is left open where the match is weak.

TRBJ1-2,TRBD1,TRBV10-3,AIRSRGRVIGGYGYT
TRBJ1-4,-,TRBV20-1,SASGAGLGNEKLF
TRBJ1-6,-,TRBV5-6,ASSLAGLGSPLH
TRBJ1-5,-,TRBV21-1,ASLPGSNQPQH
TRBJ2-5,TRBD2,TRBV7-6,ASSLAPAGGGETQY
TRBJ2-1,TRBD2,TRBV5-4,ASSLGGLAGPNEQF
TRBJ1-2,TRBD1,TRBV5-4,ASSLGGQGARGYT
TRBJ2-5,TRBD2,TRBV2,AGSGLAGGAGTQY
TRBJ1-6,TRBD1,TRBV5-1,ASSLEGQNNSPLH
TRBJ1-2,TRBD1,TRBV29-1,SAAPGQGSGYT
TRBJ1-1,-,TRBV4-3,ASSQDIRGNTEAF
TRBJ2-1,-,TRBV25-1,ASSDAGVGNEQF
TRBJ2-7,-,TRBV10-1,ATGNNPYEQY
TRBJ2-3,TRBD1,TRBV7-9,ASSLGDSTTDTQY
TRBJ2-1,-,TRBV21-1,AIYPGGEGSYNEQF
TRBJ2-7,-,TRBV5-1,ASSQQGREQY
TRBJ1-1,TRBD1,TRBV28,ASTSQGRNTEAF
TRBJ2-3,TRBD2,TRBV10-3,AISESILSGETDTQY
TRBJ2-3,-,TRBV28,ASNLQGIPRWRGLTDTQY
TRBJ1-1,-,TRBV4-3,ASSQDAWDTPDTEAF
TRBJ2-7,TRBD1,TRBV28,ASSSPGDRPYEQY
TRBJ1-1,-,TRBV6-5,ASRRDMSTEAF